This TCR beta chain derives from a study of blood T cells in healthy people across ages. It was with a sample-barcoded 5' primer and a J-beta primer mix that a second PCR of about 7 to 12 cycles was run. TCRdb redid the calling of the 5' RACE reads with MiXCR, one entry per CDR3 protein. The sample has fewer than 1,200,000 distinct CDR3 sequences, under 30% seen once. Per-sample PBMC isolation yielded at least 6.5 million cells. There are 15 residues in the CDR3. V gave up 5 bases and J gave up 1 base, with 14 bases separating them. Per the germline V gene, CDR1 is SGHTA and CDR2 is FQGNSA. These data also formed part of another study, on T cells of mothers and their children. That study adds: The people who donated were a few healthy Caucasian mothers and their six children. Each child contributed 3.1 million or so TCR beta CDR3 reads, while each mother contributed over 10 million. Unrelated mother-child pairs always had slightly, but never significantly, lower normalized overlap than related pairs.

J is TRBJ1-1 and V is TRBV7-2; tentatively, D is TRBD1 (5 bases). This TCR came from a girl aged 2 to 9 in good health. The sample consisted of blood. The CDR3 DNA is TGTGCCAGCAGCCCTAGTGGGGGAAAGAACACTGAAGCTTTCTTT. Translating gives CASSPSGGKNTEAFF.